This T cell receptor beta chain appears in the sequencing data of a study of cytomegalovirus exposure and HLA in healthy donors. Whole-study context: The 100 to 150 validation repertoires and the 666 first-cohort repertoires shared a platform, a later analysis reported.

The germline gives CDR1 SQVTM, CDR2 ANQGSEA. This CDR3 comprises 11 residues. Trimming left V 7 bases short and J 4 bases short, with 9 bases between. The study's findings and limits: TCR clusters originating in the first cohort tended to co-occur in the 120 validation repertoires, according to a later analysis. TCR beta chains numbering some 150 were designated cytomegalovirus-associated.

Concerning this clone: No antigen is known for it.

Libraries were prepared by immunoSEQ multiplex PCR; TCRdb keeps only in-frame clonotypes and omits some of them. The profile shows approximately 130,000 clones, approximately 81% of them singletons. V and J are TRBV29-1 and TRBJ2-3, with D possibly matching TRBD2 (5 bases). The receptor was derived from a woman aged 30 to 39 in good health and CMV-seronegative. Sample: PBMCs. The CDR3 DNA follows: TGCAGCGCCGGGGTTGCAGATACGCAGTATTTT. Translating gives CSAGVADTQYF.